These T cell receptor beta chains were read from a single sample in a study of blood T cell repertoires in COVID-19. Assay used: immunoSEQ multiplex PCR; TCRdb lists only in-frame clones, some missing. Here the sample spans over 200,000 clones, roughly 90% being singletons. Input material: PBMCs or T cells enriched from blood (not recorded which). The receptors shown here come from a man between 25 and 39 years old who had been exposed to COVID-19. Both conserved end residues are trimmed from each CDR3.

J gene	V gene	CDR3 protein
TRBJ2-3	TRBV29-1	SVEVEINRADTQY
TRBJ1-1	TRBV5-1	ASSSGVGVGLAEAF
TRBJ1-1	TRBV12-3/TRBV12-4	AGSRGGNTEAF
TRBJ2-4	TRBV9	ASSQAGNIQY
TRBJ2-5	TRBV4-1	ASSSGSGLEETQY
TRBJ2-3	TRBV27	ASRPGGDFFDTQY
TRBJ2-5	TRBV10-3	AISDEGRGETQY
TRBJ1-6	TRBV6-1	ASSEGRVPSYNSPLH
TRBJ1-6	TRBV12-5	ASGLSNSPLH
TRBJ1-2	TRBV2	ASSERETIYGYT
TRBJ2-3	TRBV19	ASRDRSTDTQY
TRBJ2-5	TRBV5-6	ASSLGETSGSREETQY
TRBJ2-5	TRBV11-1	ASSLLSGGETQY
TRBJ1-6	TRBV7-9	ASSALQESPLH
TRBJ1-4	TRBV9	ASTGTADEKLF
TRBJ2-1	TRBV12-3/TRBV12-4	ASSLQGANEQF
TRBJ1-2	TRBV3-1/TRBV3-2	ASSLGRPGQDYT
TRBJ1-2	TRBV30	AWNPGTPRYGYT
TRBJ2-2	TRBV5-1	ASSLSRGIGELF
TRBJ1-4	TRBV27	ASSPRSATNEKLF
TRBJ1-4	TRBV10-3	AISEGEISTNEKLF
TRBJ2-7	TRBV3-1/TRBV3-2	ASSLGQVEEQY
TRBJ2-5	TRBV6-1	ASSLDTQETQY
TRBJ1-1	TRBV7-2	ASSLTGASFMNTEAF
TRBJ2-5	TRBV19	ASSDDRVRETQY